A selection of T cell receptor beta chains follows, all from one sample in a study of blood T cells in healthy people across ages. TCRdb reprocessed the 5' RACE reads with MiXCR, giving one entry per CDR3 protein. The sample contains about 640,000 distinct CDR3 sequences, roughly 58% of which appear only once. The sample taken for sequencing was blood. These receptors all come from a man aged 55 to 70 in good health. The conserved cysteine and the conserved F or W are not part of the CDR3 here. Each record gives: V gene, J gene, CDR3 length, CDR3 protein.

TRBV12-3/TRBV12-4	TRBJ2-7	7	ARKGEQY
TRBV29-1	TRBJ2-5	9	RAGAPETQY
TRBV20-1	TRBJ2-6	14	SATTTGGDGANVLT
TRBV6-2/TRBV6-3	TRBJ1-1	14	ASSYSIRRRNTEAF
TRBV5-1	TRBJ2-3	14	ASSTGTGGSTDTQY
TRBV28	TRBJ2-5	11	ASRPWTEETQY
TRBV11-2	TRBJ1-5	11	ASSSQVGQPQH
TRBV20-1	TRBJ2-5	11	SATDRGQETQY
TRBV5-1	TRBJ2-1	13	ASSLVAGGLDEQF
TRBV3-1	TRBJ1-5	12	ASSQGVGNQPQH
TRBV3-1	TRBJ1-2	11	ASTPGTNYGYT
TRBV9	TRBJ2-2	13	ASSPQIGLTGELF
TRBV20-1	TRBJ2-1	11	SAQLVSYNEQF
TRBV18	-	13	ASSPASGVRETQY
TRBV6-6	TRBJ1-5	13	ASSSATGGGQSQH
TRBV2	TRBJ2-1	13	ASSERTGGYNEQF
TRBV7-9	TRBJ2-3	13	AGSLEGTITDTQY
TRBV6-6	TRBJ2-5	10	ASRGEQETQY
TRBV4-2	TRBJ2-3	17	ASSQDPSGGTFNTDTQY
TRBV6-1	TRBJ1-6	13	ASSLDPGTDSPLH
TRBV7-9	-	11	ASSSPFYNEQY
TRBV3-1	TRBJ1-6	13	ASSQDRGDNSPLH
TRBV5-1	TRBJ2-1	11	ASSLGIRDEQF
TRBV13	TRBJ2-1	15	ASSAPEGSGGYNEQF
TRBV4-2	TRBJ2-1	14	ASSQGTGRSYNEQF
TRBV10-2	TRBJ2-7	13	ASSTGTGGSYEQY
TRBV29-1	TRBJ2-1	12	CVGLMGLYNEQF
TRBV12-3/TRBV12-4	TRBJ1-4	12	ASRPQGLSEKLF
TRBV20-1	TRBJ1-5	12	SAITGGYNQPQH
TRBV24-1	TRBJ1-4	15	ATSDSLAVATNEKLF
TRBV29-1	TRBJ1-2	11	SVGVGQGYGYT
TRBV9	TRBJ2-7	13	ASSFKADPSYEQY
TRBV12-3/TRBV12-4	TRBJ1-2	11	ASYSPGNYGYT
TRBV28	TRBJ2-7	12	ASRGARGYYEQY
TRBV2	TRBJ2-5	12	ASSEGREQETQY
TRBV6-5	TRBJ1-1	13	ASSYSSMSPTEAF
TRBV2	TRBJ2-1	10	ASGGYYNEQF
TRBV28	TRBJ2-7	11	ASSCRGRYEQY
TRBV11-2	TRBJ1-1	12	ASSFLAENTEAF
TRBV29-1	-	13	SVETSGGARETQY
TRBV5-1	TRBJ2-7	11	ASSLVSGGRQY
TRBV4-2	-	14	ASSPKFDRGNYEQY